This record covers a single T cell receptor beta chain. The antigen remains undetermined. The source of the sample is a study of shared clonotypes between healthy human individuals. Study outcomes and limitations: Inspection by rarefaction showed sorted-subset sequencing to be incomplete despite large depth.

The assay was immunoSEQ multiplex PCR, and TCRdb's table has in-frame clones only and misses some. This sample has almost 750,000 clones, with over 60% found just once. This receptor was taken from a woman aged 25 to 39 in good health. The sequenced sample consisted of memory CD4+ T cells sorted from blood. Subset given: CD45RA-negative fraction.

This CDR3 reads CASSGDMVNTEAFF. The CDR3 coding sequence is TGTGCCAGCAGCGGGGACATGGTGAACACTGAAGCTTTCTTT. V and J are TRBV7-6 and TRBJ1-1; the D gene is possibly TRBD1 (6 bases). The CDR3 loop spans 14 amino acids. Per the germline V gene, CDR1 is SGHVS and CDR2 is FNYEAQ. V lost 5 bases and J lost 0, with 10 bases in between.